This T cell receptor (beta chain) was recorded in a study of cytomegalovirus exposure and HLA in healthy donors. General study findings and limits: When a later analysis was performed, an Asian-associated ancestry cluster reportedly had fewer N-insertions than the approximately 700-donor mean. Indistinguishability led to the exclusion of some V segments, TRBV6-2 and TRBV6-3 included. Most TCR sequences proved rare, with some public TCRs found in many donors. The study reported that TCR beta sequences accurately predicted HLA-A and HLA-B alleles in most subjects.

In regard to this clone: Its antigen remains unknown.

The PCR contained 60 Vbeta and 13 Jbeta primers. Generated by immunoSEQ multiplex PCR, the TCRdb table keeps only in-frame clones and is missing some. Seen here are about 150,000 clones, 80% to 90% observed once, and the top ten hold 2% to 3%. This CDR3 contains 14 residues. Germline V lookup: CDR1 SGHTA, CDR2 FQGNSA. Between the trimmed V and J ends, which lost 1 base and 11 bases, there was a span of 12 bases. The chain links TRBV7-2 to TRBJ1-6; D may be TRBD1 (5 bases). This TCR derives from a male donor in good health and CMV-seronegative. Sequencing used PBMCs. CDR3 in amino acids: CASSLGGPGAPLHF. Written as DNA, the CDR3 is TGTGCCAGCAGCTTAGGGGGCCCCGGAGCACCCCTCCACTTT.